The 31 T cell receptor beta chains listed next were all sequenced from one sample in a study of T cells after yellow fever vaccination. MiXCR, applied by TCRdb to the 5' RACE reads, yields one record per CDR3 protein. Of roughly 170,000 distinct CDR3 sequences in the sample, approximately 10% were seen once. Material: CD8+ T cells sorted from PBMCs, obtained 45 days after the yellow fever booster vaccination. The receptor source for this set is a man younger than 35 who received the YFV17D yellow fever vaccine.

This chain connects TRBV19 to TRBJ1-5; D perhaps matches TRBD1 (5 bases). Per germline, CDR1 LNHDA and CDR2 SQIVND (reference sequence). This CDR3 is 14 amino acids long. Trimming stripped 2 bases from V and 4 bases from J, with 9 bases between. The CDR3 DNA is TGTGCCAGTAGTATAAAGCCAGGGAATCAGCCCCAGCATTTT. Encoded protein: CASSIKPGNQPQHF.

Only a few counts were recorded for this clonotype. J is TRBJ1-6 and V is TRBV4-1, with D unresolved. Trimming pared 1 base from V and 7 bases from J, leaving 14 bases between. Germline CDR1 MGHRA, CDR2 YSYEKL. This CDR3 comprises 16 residues. The CDR3 is CASSQASGSRNSPLHF. DNA for the CDR3: TGCGCCAGCAGCCAAGCTTCGGGGTCCAGGAATTCACCCCTCCACTTT.

This clonotype was counted many times. The rearrangement uses TRBV6-2 or TRBV6-3 and TRBJ1-2, with 7 nucleotides matching TRBD1. CDR3 length: 15 residues. The ends lost 5 bases at V and 0 bases at J; junction bases unmatched: 6. CDR1 is MNHEY and CDR2 is SVGEGT in the germline V gene. CDR3: CASSTGTATNYGYTF. As DNA, the CDR3 is TGTGCCAGCAGTACCGGGACAGCGACTAACTATGGCTACACCTTC.

This clonotype was picked up a small number of times. V gene TRBV5-1 combines with J gene TRBJ2-1, with a weak D call TRBD2 (5 bases). This CDR3 has 14 amino acids. V shed 5 bases and J shed 3 bases, with 12 bases lying between them. CDR1 is SGHRS and CDR2 is YFSETQ in the germline V gene. CDR3 bases: TGCGCCAGCAGTTTTGAGGGATACTACAATGAGCAGTTCTTC. It is translated as CASSFEGYYNEQFF.

The table lists this clonotype with many counts. The V call is TRBV12-3 or TRBV12-4, the J call TRBJ2-3; D is unresolved. The CDR3 has 10 amino acids. Trimming took 11 bases from V and 4 from J, leaving 7 bases between them. CDR3 protein: CAVSADTQYF. In DNA form, the CDR3 reads TGTGCCGTGAGCGCAGATACGCAGTATTTT.

There are many counts of this clonotype. This chain connects TRBV4-3 to TRBJ2-7, with TRBD1 as a possible D gene (6 bases). Deletions cut 0 bases from V and 4 bases from J, with 16 bases between. Germline V CDR1 and CDR2: LGHNA, YSLEER. There are 16 residues in the CDR3. The CDR3 loop is CASSQDGGMTAYEQYF. The CDR3 bases are TGCGCCAGCAGCCAAGATGGGGGCATGACAGCTTACGAGCAGTACTTC.

There are many counts of this clonotype. The chain joins TRBV13 to TRBJ2-7, with D uncertain. V was shortened by 2 bases and J by 5 bases, with 7 bases between the two germline ends. The CDR3 spans 12 residues. The germline gives CDR1 PRHDT, CDR2 FYEKMQ (reference sequence). CDR3 protein: CASSLQVDEQYF. For the CDR3, the DNA is TGTGCCAGCAGCTTACAGGTGGACGAGCAGTACTTC.

This clonotype came up many times. The J gene is TRBJ1-6, the V gene TRBV2, with D perhaps matching TRBD1 (5 bases). The length of the CDR3 is 12 residues. Germline V gene data show CDR1 as SNHLY and CDR2 as FYNNEI. Trimming took off 9 bases at V and 6 bases at J, with 9 bases between the two ends. In DNA form, the CDR3 reads TGTGCCAGGGGGGTTGGTAATTCACCCCTCCACTTT. It encodes CARGVGNSPLHF. Variable domain in full (rest from reference TRBV2 and TRBJ1-6): EPEVTQTPSHQVTQMGQEVILRCVPISNHLYFYWYRQILGQKVEFLVSFYNNEISEKSEIFDDQFSVERPDGSNFTLKIRSTKLEDSAMYFCARGVGNSPLHFGNGTRLTVT.

The genes are TRBV5-4 and TRBJ2-3; D is ambiguous. V dropped 0 bases and J dropped 2 bases, with 7 bases sitting between them. The V gene's germline CDR1 is SGHNT and CDR2 YYREEE (reference sequence). This CDR3 region has 14 residues. In nucleotides, the CDR3 is TGTGCCAGCAGCTTGGGCCAGCCCACAGATACGCAGTATTTT. The encoded protein is CASSLGQPTDTQYF.

This rearrangement joins TRBV6-5 to TRBJ2-7, with 8 nucleotides matching TRBD1. V lost 6 bases and J lost 3; bases outside the gene matches: 10. Germline V gene sequence: CDR1 MNHEY, CDR2 SVGAGI. CDR3 length equals 15 residues. The DNA of the CDR3 is TGTGCCAGCAGGGCCCAGGGGGCCGGGGACTACGAGCAGTACTTC. Translating gives CASRAQGAGDYEQYF.

This chain joins TRBV27 and TRBJ1-6; 8 nucleotides line up with TRBD1. This CDR3 is 14 amino acids long. V shed 3 bases and J 7 bases; nucleotides not matched to a gene: 2. Germline assignment: CDR1 MNHEY and CDR2 SMNVEV (reference sequence). CDR3: CASSLRTGNSPLHF. CDR3 sequence (DNA): TGTGCCAGCAGTTTGCGGACAGGGAATTCACCCCTCCACTTT.

This clonotype was counted many times. The chain has TRBV4-3 and TRBJ2-3; tentatively, D is TRBD1 (6 bases). V was pared by 3 bases and J by 1 base, with 14 bases between. The CDR3 totals 16 residues. In germline, CDR1 is LGHNA, CDR2 YSLEER. CDR3 bases: TGCGCCAGCAGCCAGTGGACAGCCGCTCGCACAGATACGCAGTATTTT. Residues: CASSQWTAARTDTQYF.

J is TRBJ1-1 and V is TRBV5-5, with D possibly TRBD1 on 6 matching bases. The CDR3 consists of 15 residues. Trimming cost V 4 bases and J 0 bases, with 13 bases left between them. CDR1 SGHKS and CDR2 YYEKEE come from the germline V gene (reference sequence). CDR3 bases: TGTGCCAGCAGCGTGACAGGAAATTTGAACACTGAAGCTTTCTTT. It specifies CASSVTGNLNTEAFF.

The chain combines TRBV28 with TRBJ2-3, with 11 bases aligning to TRBD2. With V trimmed by 4 bases and J by 5 bases, 20 bases remained unmatched. The germline CDR1 and CDR2 sequences are MDHEN and SYDVKM. The CDR3 has 20 residues. CDR3 nucleotide sequence: TGTGCCAGCAGTTCTGCAAGACTAGCGGGGACGCAGGGGGGGGGAGATACGCAGTATTTT. This gives the protein CASSSARLAGTQGGGDTQYF. The variable domain in full, completed from reference TRBV28 and TRBJ2-3, reads DVKVTQSSRYLVKRTGEKVFLECVQDMDHENMFWYRQDPGLGLRLIYFSYDVKMKEKGDIPEGYSVSREKKERFSLILESASTNQTSMYLCASSSARLAGTQGGGDTQYFGPGTRLTVL.

This clonotype has only a few counts. The chain combines TRBV29-1 with TRBJ2-3; 7 bases line up with TRBD1. Germline CDR1 reads SQVTM; CDR2 reads ANQGSEA. CDR3 length: 15 residues. V gave up 3 bases and J gave up 3 bases; unmatched junction bases: 9. This CDR3 reads CSVESTGMGTDTQYF. CDR3 sequence (DNA): TGCAGCGTTGAGTCGACAGGGATGGGGACAGATACGCAGTATTTT.

The chain carries TRBV6-6 and TRBJ1-1; perhaps TRBD1 as D (6 bases). Trimming cost V 4 bases and J 4 bases, with 10 bases left between them. CDR3 length: 13 residues. Germline V gene data show CDR1 as MNHNY and CDR2 as SVGAGI (reference sequence). The chain's CDR3 is CASSFGQITEAFF. CDR3 DNA sequence: TGTGCCAGCAGTTTCGGACAGATCACTGAAGCTTTCTTT.

This clonotype came up many times. The CDR3 sequence is CASSLTGLSGANVLTF. As DNA, the CDR3 is TGCGCCAGCAGCTTGACAGGGCTCTCTGGGGCCAACGTCCTGACTTTC. V is TRBV5-1 and J is TRBJ2-6; D might be TRBD1 (6 bases). The CDR3 has 16 residues. CDR1 and CDR2 (germline): SGHRS, YFSETQ. Trimming removed 1 base from V and 0 bases from J, with 8 bases in between.

A few counts support this clonotype. The rearrangement links TRBV7-9 to TRBJ2-2; unclear D gene. Germline V gene data show CDR1 as SEHNR and CDR2 as FQNEAQ (reference sequence). Trimming removed 4 bases at V and 1 base at J, with 4 bases between. The CDR3 loop spans 13 amino acids. DNA of the CDR3: TGTGCCAGCAGCTCCCTGAACACCGGGGAGCTGTTTTTT. It is translated as CASSSLNTGELFF.

The chain employs TRBV5-1 and TRBJ2-7; D is undetermined. There are 14 residues in the CDR3. Looked up from germline, CDR1 is SGHRS and CDR2 is YFSETQ. Trimming stripped 0 bases from V and 5 bases from J, with 12 bases between. The CDR3 spells CASSLVTDRDEQYF. CDR3 bases: TGCGCCAGCAGCTTGGTTACAGATAGGGACGAGCAGTACTTC.

The rearrangement joins TRBV7-2 to TRBJ2-3, with 9 bases identical to TRBD2. CDR3 size: 16 residues. With V trimmed by 2 bases and J by 0 bases, 3 bases remained unmatched. Germline V gene sequence: CDR1 SGHTA, CDR2 FQGNSA. Here the CDR3 DNA reads TGTGCCAGCAGCTTACCAGCGGGGGGTAGCACAGATACGCAGTATTTT. Protein product: CASSLPAGGSTDTQYF.

In this sample, this clonotype turned up a few times. The rearrangement links TRBV6-2 or TRBV6-3 to TRBJ2-2, with TRBD2 as a possible D gene (5 bases). This CDR3 spans 15 amino acids. Looked up from germline, CDR1 is MNHEY and CDR2 is SVGEGT. The V and J ends lost 5 bases and 6 bases respectively, with 16 bases between them. The DNA of the CDR3 is TGTGCCAGCAGTGCCCTCGGGGAATGGCCCGGGGAGCTGTTTTTT. Translating gives CASSALGEWPGELFF.

This chain links TRBV7-3 with TRBJ2-7; D uncertain. V was pared by 2 bases and J by 6 bases, with 11 bases between. CDR3 length: 13 residues. Germline V lookup: CDR1 SGHTA, CDR2 FQGTGA. The CDR3 DNA sequence: TGTGCCAGCAGCTTATATCTGGGCGCCGAGCAGTACGTC. The encoded protein is CASSLYLGAEQYV.

This chain joins TRBV6-6 and TRBJ2-5, with D unclear. Germline CDR1 MNHNY, CDR2 SVGAGI (reference sequence). The V end lost 6 bases, the J end lost 1 base, and 15 bases lay between the germline ends. CDR3 length: 15 residues. The DNA for the CDR3 is TGTGCCAGCAGGTTCTCTGTAGAGCGCCAAGAGACCCAGTACTTC. Protein sequence: CASRFSVERQETQYF.

This clonotype was counted between two and nine times. The V call is TRBV3-1, the J call TRBJ2-3, with 10 bases lining up with TRBD2. CDR3 length equals 14 residues. V shed 8 bases and J 1 base; nucleotides not matched to a gene: 3. The V gene's germline CDR1 is LGHDT and CDR2 YNNKEL (reference sequence). The chain's CDR3 is CASVTSGGTDTQYF. CDR3 bases: TGTGCCAGCGTTACTAGCGGGGGCACAGATACGCAGTATTTT.

This clonotype appeared many times. The chain combines TRBV19 with TRBJ2-1; 10 bases are a match to TRBD1. This CDR3 is built from 15 residues. The germline V gene has CDR1 LNHDA and CDR2 SQIVND (reference sequence). V shed 5 bases, J shed 1 base, and the junction held 2 bases outside the gene matches. As DNA, the CDR3 is TGTGCCAGTAGTCGGACAGGGGGGTCCTACAATGAGCAGTTCTTC. This gives the protein CASSRTGGSYNEQFF.

This clonotype was found many times. The CDR3 here is CSAPPPSGNYEQYF. The CDR3 DNA is TGCAGTGCTCCCCCCCCTAGCGGGAACTACGAGCAGTACTTC. The rearrangement joins TRBV20-1 to TRBJ2-7, with 9 bases lining up with TRBD2. The CDR3 is 14 residues long. Germline V gene data show CDR1 as DFQATT and CDR2 as SNEGSKA (reference sequence). Trimming at V came to 5 bases and at J to 3 bases, leaving 8 bases not matched to a gene.

The V call is TRBV9, the J call TRBJ2-1; possibly TRBD2 for D (7 bases). Germline loops: CDR1 SGDLS, CDR2 YYNGEE. There are 15 residues in the CDR3. V was trimmed by 4 bases and J by 9 bases, leaving 20 bases between them. CDR3 sequence (DNA): TGTGCCAGCAGCCCCTGGGGGGGGGGCCGGGCTGAGCAGTTCTTC. Its translation is CASSPWGGGRAEQFF. The whole variable domain, remainder taken from reference TRBV9 and TRBJ2-1, is DSGVTQTPKHLITATGQRVTLRCSPRSGDLSVYWYQQSLDQGLQFLIQYYNGEERAKGNILERFSAQQFPDLHSELNLSSLELGDSALYFCASSPWGGGRAEQFFGPGTRLTVL.

A few counts support this clonotype. The chain uses TRBV5-4 and TRBJ2-1; TRBD2 is a possible D gene (6 bases). The V and J ends lost 4 bases and 14 bases respectively, with 22 bases between them. Germline V lookup: CDR1 SGHNT, CDR2 YYREEE (reference sequence). The CDR3 is 14 residues long. As DNA, the CDR3 is TGTGCCAGCAGCCCAAGCGGGTCCCACTCGGAGGAGTTCTTC. Translation gives CASSPSGSHSEEFF.

Only a few counts were recorded for this clonotype. This sequence joins TRBV9 and TRBJ2-5, with D perhaps matching TRBD2 (5 bases). Germline V gives CDR1 SGDLS, CDR2 YYNGEE. V lost 4 bases, J lost 4 bases, and 17 bases lay in between. This CDR3 contains 15 residues. Here the CDR3 DNA reads TGTGCCAGCAGCCCGGGATCATGGGAAGGAGAGACCCAGTACTTC. It specifies CASSPGSWEGETQYF.

This chain joins TRBV7-9 and TRBJ2-3, with TRBD2 as a possible D gene (5 bases). The CDR3 covers 15 residues. Germline CDR1 is SEHNR and CDR2 is FQNEAQ (reference sequence). Trimming took 0 bases from V and 4 from J, leaving 11 bases between them. Written as DNA, the CDR3 is TGTGCCAGCAGCTTAGCGGTTCTAGCCTCAGATACGCAGTATTTT. Translated: CASSLAVLASDTQYF.

This clonotype appeared a few times. This chain connects TRBV20-1 to TRBJ1-4; 9 bases are shared with TRBD1. The CDR3 consists of 15 residues. Trimming removed 2 bases from V and 7 bases from J; junction bases left unmatched: 8. CDR1 and CDR2 (germline): DFQATT, SNEGSKA (reference sequence). The CDR3, as DNA: TGCAGTGCTAGATTCACCGGGACAGGGATTGAAAAACTGTTTTTT. Translating it yields CSARFTGTGIEKLFF.